The 32 T cell receptor beta chains below all came from one sample that was sequenced in a study of blood T cells in healthy people across ages. A J-beta primer mix and a sample-barcoded 5' primer were used in a second PCR of roughly 7 to 12 cycles. TCRdb ran MiXCR on the 5' RACE reads and lists one entry per CDR3 protein. The sample includes approximately 800,000 distinct CDR3 sequences, around 34% of them seen just once. The specimen was blood. Every receptor here comes from a man in his late teens or twenties in good health.

This chain joins TRBV20-1 and TRBJ2-2, with D uncertain. The CDR3 length is 12 residues. Germline assignment: CDR1 DFQATT and CDR2 SNEGSKA (reference sequence). Trimming removed 1 base at V and 6 bases at J, with 6 bases between. CDR3 bases: TGCAGTGCTAGAGTTCAACCCGGGGAGCTGTTTTTT. Translation: CSARVQPGELFF.

In regard to this clonotype: Given a much more abundant clone one base away, this may be a read error. The CDR3 nucleotides read TGTGCCAGCAGTTACGCGTGGGCGGGCACAGATACGCAGTATTTT. Protein: CASSYAWAGTDTQYF. V usage is TRBV6-5 and J usage is TRBJ2-3; the D is unclear. V lost 2 bases, J lost 1 base, and 10 bases lay in between. This CDR3 has 15 amino acids. Looked up from germline, CDR1 is MNHEY and CDR2 is SVGAGI.

The chain has TRBV6-5 and TRBJ1-5; 12 bases align to TRBD1. The ends lost 0 bases at V and 7 bases at J; junction bases unmatched: 22. CDR1 is MNHEY, CDR2 SVGAGI, per germline. The CDR3 contains 22 residues. CDR3 sequence: CASSYSEGSGQGAEGHWQPQHF. CDR3 coding DNA: TGTGCCAGCAGTTACTCTGAGGGTTCGGGACAGGGGGCGGAAGGACATTGGCAGCCCCAGCATTTT.

The rearrangement joins TRBV28 to TRBJ2-1; 8 bases match TRBD2. The CDR3 contains 16 residues. With 1 base clipped from V and 5 bases from J, the junction kept 7 bases outside the gene matches. Germline V gene lookup returns CDR1 MDHEN and CDR2 SYDVKM. In DNA, the CDR3 is TGTGCCAGCAGTTTATTGTACGGGGGGGTGAACAATGAGCAGTTCTTC. The encoded protein is CASSLLYGGVNNEQFF.

Concerning this clonotype: Germline is not matched at one junction end, which may reflect a read error. The chain employs TRBV9 and TRBJ1-6, with D uncertain. CDR1 is SGDLS, CDR2 YYNGEE, per germline. The CDR3 runs 17 residues. CDR3 sequence (DNA): TGTGCCAGCAGCACCCGCGCGGTTGCCTCCTATAATTCACCCCCCCACTTT. This translates into CASSTRAVASYNSPPHF.

The chain links TRBV7-2 to TRBJ2-1; D gene uncertain. Trimming took 8 bases from V and 5 from J, leaving 10 bases between them. CDR1 SGHTA and CDR2 FQGNSA come from the germline V gene. The CDR3 covers 12 residues. DNA of the CDR3: TGTGCCAGCGACGGCAGGAACAATGAGCAGTTCTTC. Protein: CASDGRNNEQFF.

The chain joins TRBV4-1 to TRBJ2-5, with D unresolved. CDR1 MGHRA and CDR2 YSYEKL come from the germline V gene. Trimming left V 2 bases short and J 11 bases short, with 12 bases between. The CDR3 contains 12 residues. The CDR3 spells CASSQPPSEQYF. DNA for the CDR3: TGCGCCAGCAGCCAACCTCCCAGTGAGCAGTACTTC.

Ten or more counts support this clonotype. This sequence joins TRBV6-6 and TRBJ1-2; TRBD1 aligns across 8 bases. This CDR3 has 16 residues. V gave up 0 bases and J gave up 3 bases; unmatched junction bases: 6. In germline, CDR1 is MNHNY, CDR2 SVGAGI (reference sequence). In nucleotides, the CDR3 is TGTGCCAGCAGTTACTCCCAGGGGGCGGTTCACTATGGCTACACCTTC. Its protein product is CASSYSQGAVHYGYTF.

This sequence joins TRBV6-6 and TRBJ2-2; a weak D match, TRBD1 (6 bases). V dropped 5 bases and J dropped 5 bases, with 15 bases sitting between them. Germline-derived CDR1 and CDR2 are MNHNY and SVGAGI (reference sequence). The CDR3 contains 15 residues. In DNA form, the CDR3 reads TGTGCCAGCAGTCGGGACACGGTGGGAACCGGGGAGCTGTTTTTT. This codes for CASSRDTVGTGELFF.

Points on this clonotype: A read error may be the cause here, since a much bigger clone is one base away. CDR3 loop: CASSQVNLVSYNEQYF. CDR3 DNA: TGCGCCAGCAGCCAAGTAAACCTTGTCTCCTACAATGAGCAGTACTTC. V is TRBV4-1 and J is TRBJ2-1; D uncertain. Matching the DNA end better, TRBJ2-7 makes the J call doubtful. There are 16 residues in the CDR3. Germline lookup yields CDR1 MGHRA and CDR2 YSYEKL.

This clonotype was detected ten times or more. J is TRBJ2-5 and V is TRBV4-1; D could derive from TRBD1 or TRBD2 (5 bases each). Germline V CDR1 and CDR2: MGHRA, YSYEKL. The V and J ends lost 3 bases and 1 base respectively, with 12 bases between them. This CDR3 has 15 residues. In DNA form, the CDR3 reads TGCGCCAGCAGCCACCAGGGACGGCTCCAAGAGACCCAGTACTTC. Its translation: CASSHQGRLQETQYF.

Note on this clonotype: This may be a read error, as it is one base from a much larger clone. The chain uses TRBV20-1 and TRBJ2-1; tentatively, D is TRBD2 (7 bases). CDR1 and CDR2 (germline): DFQATT, SNEGSKA (reference sequence). This CDR3 is 15 amino acids long. In DNA form, the CDR3 reads TGCAGTGCTGGAGATGGGGGGGGCTCGGGAGATGAGCAGTTCTTC. Translating gives CSAGDGGGSGDEQFF.

This clonotype has a single count. The CDR3: CASSVEAGPYNEQFF. CDR3 nucleotides: TGTGCCAGCAGCGTAGAGGCAGGCCCCTACAATGAGCAGTTCTTC. The V and J genes are TRBV9 and TRBJ2-1; D not certain. The V gene lost 0 bases and the J gene lost 2 bases, with 9 bases spanning the gap. The CDR3 runs to 15 residues. Germline CDR1 and CDR2: SGDLS and YYNGEE.

This clonotype has more than one count but fewer than ten. J is TRBJ1-2 and V is TRBV2, with a possible D match to TRBD1 (5 bases). V lost 3 bases and J lost 1, with 9 bases in between. The CDR3 length is 14 residues. The germline CDR1 and CDR2 sequences are SNHLY and FYNNEI. CDR3 sequence reads: CASSDRGHNYGYTF. Written as DNA, the CDR3 is TGTGCCAGCAGTGATCGGGGCCATAACTATGGCTACACCTTC.

This chain connects TRBV20-1 to TRBJ2-5; D not certain. The CDR3 has 13 residues. V gave up 3 bases and J gave up 1 base, with 9 bases separating them. The V gene's germline CDR1 is DFQATT and CDR2 SNEGSKA (reference sequence). The CDR3 protein is CSASDGSQETQYF. CDR3 in DNA: TGCAGTGCTAGCGACGGAAGCCAAGAGACCCAGTACTTC.

The chain uses TRBV4-2 and TRBJ1-2; D is unresolved. Between the trimmed V and J ends, which lost 0 bases and 0 bases, there was a span of 11 bases. This CDR3 region has 16 residues. Germline V gene lookup returns CDR1 LGHNA and CDR2 YNFKEQ. The CDR3 DNA reads as TGTGCCAGCAGCCAAGATCTAACTCAAACTAACTATGGCTACACCTTC. It is translated as CASSQDLTQTNYGYTF.

This clonotype was seen more than once but under ten times. The genes are TRBV5-6 and TRBJ2-7; D gene unclear. The J call is uncertain, as TRBJ2-5 better fits the DNA end. The CDR3 covers 14 residues. Germline V gene data show CDR1 as SGHDT and CDR2 as YYEEEE. The CDR3 spells CASSLTQIGETQYF. The CDR3 coding sequence is TGTGCCAGCAGCTTGACACAGATCGGGGAGACCCAGTACTTC.

The rearrangement uses TRBV20-1 and TRBJ2-5; 8 bases line up with TRBD1. V was clipped by 0 bases and J by 6 bases; unmatched bases: 3. Germline lookup yields CDR1 DFQATT and CDR2 SNEGSKA (reference sequence). There are 13 residues in the CDR3. This chain's CDR3 is CSARDPGGKTQYF. The CDR3 coding sequence is TGCAGTGCTAGAGATCCAGGGGGCAAGACCCAGTACTTC.

This chain uses TRBV10-3 with TRBJ1-2; no definite D call. The V end was cut by 4 bases, the J end by 4 bases, with 10 bases between. The CDR3 consists of 13 residues. Germline-derived CDR1 and CDR2 are ENHRY and SYGVKD. CDR3 sequence reads: CAISAQEVYGYTF. The CDR3, as DNA: TGTGCCATCAGTGCCCAAGAAGTCTATGGCTACACCTTC.

This clonotype was recorded many times. V gene TRBV29-1 combines with J gene TRBJ1-5; D is undetermined. V was shortened by 3 bases and J by 3 bases, with 9 bases between the two germline ends. Germline lookup yields CDR1 SQVTM and CDR2 ANQGSEA. The CDR3 extends over 13 amino acids. The CDR3 region is CSVEFGTNQPQHF. In nucleotides, the CDR3 is TGCAGCGTTGAGTTCGGCACCAATCAGCCCCAGCATTTT.

This clonotype occurred a few times. In DNA, the CDR3 is TGTGCCAGCAGCCGAGAAAGTTCGGGGGCTAATAGGAATGAGCAGTTCTTC. Its translation: CASSRESSGANRNEQFF. The chain uses TRBV4-2 and TRBJ2-1; either TRBD1 or TRBD2 may supply D (6 bases each). The CDR3 consists of 17 residues. The V gene's germline CDR1 is LGHNA and CDR2 YNFKEQ. Trimming cost V 4 bases and J 7 bases, with 23 bases left between them.

This clonotype occurred a few times. The chain is built from TRBV4-1 and TRBJ2-1; 13 bases are a match to TRBD2. Per germline, CDR1 MGHRA and CDR2 YSYEKL. This CDR3 contains 16 residues. After removal of 1 base from V and 6 bases from J, the junction contained 3 bases not matched to a gene. In DNA, the CDR3 is TGCGCCAGCAGCCAAGTCCGACTAGCGGGGGGCAATGAGCAGTTCTTC. It codes for CASSQVRLAGGNEQFF.

This clonotype has ten or more counts. V gene TRBV7-2 combines with J gene TRBJ2-1; no firm D call. This CDR3 region has 17 residues. The germline gives CDR1 SGHTA, CDR2 FQGNSA. Deletions cut 5 bases from V and 2 bases from J, with 19 bases between. The CDR3 nucleotides are TGTGCCAGCAGCCCCCAGGTGGGCCCCGTGGCCTACAATGAGCAGTTCTTC. Translation: CASSPQVGPVAYNEQFF.

Many counts were recorded for this clonotype. The genes are TRBV12-3 or TRBV12-4 and TRBJ2-1, with 11 bases identical to TRBD2. V lost 5 bases to trimming and J lost 7 bases; unmatched junction nucleotides: 7. The CDR3 is 15 residues long. CDR3 amino acids: CASSPSSGGQNEQFF. In DNA, the CDR3 is TGTGCCAGCAGTCCCTCTAGCGGGGGGCAGAATGAGCAGTTCTTC.

The CDR3 reads CASSSGTEQYF. CDR3 nucleotide sequence: TGTGCCAGCAGCTCCGGGACAGAGCAGTACTTC. This chain links TRBV7-9 with TRBJ2-5; 7 bases are a match to TRBD1. The CDR3 covers 11 residues. CDR1 is SEHNR, CDR2 FQNEAQ, per germline (reference sequence). The trim removed 4 bases at V and 11 bases at J, leaving 4 bases unmatched.

This clonotype came up a few times. The chain recombines TRBV2 with TRBJ2-2; no clear D. The CDR3 loop spans 14 amino acids. Trimming left V 7 bases short and J 2 bases short, with 11 bases between. Germline CDR1 reads SNHLY; CDR2 reads FYNNEI. The chain's CDR3 is CASIYRVNTGELFF. The CDR3 DNA reads as TGTGCCAGCATCTACCGGGTAAACACCGGGGAGCTGTTTTTT.

This clonotype was seen more than once but under ten times. The CDR3 coding sequence is TGTGCCAGCAGCCCACCTGACAGGGAGGAATCCTACAATGAGCAGTACTTC. Translating it yields CASSPPDREESYNEQYF. The rearrangement links TRBV7-2 to TRBJ2-1; D is perhaps TRBD1 (7 bases). The J call may be in error: the DNA end matches TRBJ2-7 better. The length of the CDR3 is 17 residues. The germline gives CDR1 SGHTA, CDR2 FQGNSA.

This chain joins TRBV5-1 and TRBJ1-1; 10 nucleotides match TRBD1. V trimming: 3 bases; J trimming: 1 base; junction bases outside the gene matches: 3. Germline V gene lookup returns CDR1 SGHRS and CDR2 YFSETQ. CDR3 length equals 15 residues. CDR3 nucleotide sequence: TGCGCCAGCAGCTGGGACAGGGGTCAGAACACTGAAGCTTTCTTT. Residues: CASSWDRGQNTEAFF.

The chain carries TRBV28 and TRBJ2-5; a possible D gene is TRBD2 (5 bases). The J call may be mistaken, given a closer DNA end match to TRBJ2-7. CDR1 is MDHEN, CDR2 SYDVKM, per germline. The CDR3 is made up of 12 amino acids. The CDR3: CASSRGKYEQYF. The CDR3 DNA sequence: TGTGCCAGCAGCCGAGGGAAATACGAGCAGTACTTC.

CDR3 amino acids: CASSYGTASYNEQFF. The CDR3 DNA follows: TGTGCCAGCAGTTACGGGACAGCCTCCTACAATGAGCAGTTCTTC. The rearrangement links TRBV6-5 to TRBJ2-1; 7 bases map to TRBD1. This CDR3 has 15 residues. Trimming removed 2 bases from V and 0 bases from J; junction bases left unmatched: 1. Germline V gene sequence: CDR1 MNHEY, CDR2 SVGAGI.

This clonotype came up a few times. The genes are TRBV4-3 and TRBJ2-5, with TRBD1 matching 10 bases. Per the germline V gene, CDR1 is LGHNA and CDR2 is YSLEER. V shed 0 bases, J shed 2 bases, and the junction held 9 bases outside the gene matches. The CDR3 is made up of 18 amino acids. DNA for the CDR3: TGCGCCAGCAGCCAAGACCCCGGGACAGGGGTCCTTCAAGAGACCCAGTACTTC. It yields the protein CASSQDPGTGVLQETQYF.

CDR3 sequence: CASSQAEGKYGYTF. The CDR3 nucleotides are TGCGCCAGCAGCCAAGCCGAAGGGAAATATGGCTACACCTTC. V gene TRBV4-3 combines with J gene TRBJ1-2; D call uncertain. Germline CDR1 reads LGHNA; CDR2 reads YSLEER. The CDR3 loop spans 14 amino acids. The V gene lost 1 base and the J gene lost 5 bases, with 11 bases spanning the gap.